These 20 T cell receptor beta chains were all obtained from the same sample, sequenced in a study of low-dose radiotherapy and immunotherapy resistance in tumors. With TRAV- and TRBV-specific primers, first-strand cDNA was made, covering the alpha and beta chains. TCR amplification used 20 PCR cycles, a constant-region primer and a V-primer adapter. TCRdb reprocessed the reads with MiXCR, giving one entry per CDR3 protein. The table shows 13,000 to 15,000 distinct CDR3 sequences, with under 55% occurring only once. These receptors were taken from a human donor with advanced metastatic prostate, ovarian, gallbladder or colorectal cancer (not recorded which). This table probably holds off-target reads from a library built for another chain.

V gene TRBV15 combines with J gene TRBJ2-1; 10 bases map to TRBD1. Looked up from germline, CDR1 is LNHNV and CDR2 is YYDKDF (reference sequence). This CDR3 comprises 15 residues. V lost 5 bases and J lost 4; bases outside the gene matches: 5. The CDR3 DNA follows: TGTGCCACCAGCCCGCGGGACAGGGGATACAATGAGCAGTTCTTC. It translates to CATSPRDRGYNEQFF. Full variable domain (rest looked up from reference TRBV15 and TRBJ2-1): DAMVIQNPRYQVTQFGKPVTLSCSQTLNHNVMYWYQQKSSQAPKLLFHYYDKDFNNEADTPDNFQSRRPNTSFCFLDIRSPGLGDTAMYLCATSPRDRGYNEQFFGPGTRLTVL.

J is TRBJ2-7 and V is TRBV20-1; D is ambiguous. Trimming cost V 2 bases and J 1 base, with 12 bases left between them. In germline, CDR1 is DFQATT, CDR2 SNEGSKA (reference sequence). This CDR3 has 14 amino acids. This CDR3 reads CSARSRPLSYEQYF. The CDR3 DNA is TGCAGTGCTAGATCGCGACCCCTTTCCTACGAGCAGTACTTC.

This clonotype was seen a handful of times. This CDR3 is CASSFVGGGPGETQYF. CDR3 nucleotides: TGTGCCAGCAGCTTTGTGGGTGGGGGGCCAGGGGAGACCCAGTACTTC. This chain uses TRBV7-2 with TRBJ2-5, with D perhaps TRBD1 or TRBD2 (6 bases each). This CDR3 is built from 16 residues. With 3 bases removed from V and 5 bases from J, the gap between germline ends came to 19 bases. Germline CDR1 and CDR2: SGHTA and FQGNSA.

The rearrangement uses TRBV18 and TRBJ2-7, with D possibly being TRBD1 (5 bases). Trimming cost V 3 bases and J 1 base, with 10 bases left between them. The CDR3 has 14 amino acids. Germline V lookup: CDR1 KGHSH, CDR2 LQKENI. The CDR3 sequence: CASSPARQSYEQYF. CDR3 nucleotides: TGTGCCAGCTCACCCGCCCGACAGTCCTACGAGCAGTACTTC.

The rearrangement joins TRBV5-5 to TRBJ2-7, with TRBD1 matching over 8 bases. V lost 5 bases to trimming and J lost 5 bases; unmatched junction nucleotides: 9. CDR1 and CDR2 from the germline V gene are SGHKS and YYEKEE (reference sequence). The CDR3 is 14 amino acids. The CDR3 here is CASRDDRGLDEQYF. In nucleotides, the CDR3 is TGTGCCAGCAGAGACGACAGGGGTCTCGACGAGCAGTACTTC. The full variable domain, rest sourced from reference TRBV5-5 and TRBJ2-7, is DAGVTQSPTHLIKTRGQQVTLRCSPISGHKSVSWYQQVLGQGPQFIFQYYEKEERGRGNFPDRFSARQFPNYSSELNVNALLLGDSALYLCASRDDRGLDEQYFGPGTRLTVT.

This clonotype was recorded a few times. V is TRBV10-3 and J is TRBJ1-2; D uncertain. The CDR3 consists of 12 residues. Per the germline V gene, CDR1 is ENHRY and CDR2 is SYGVKD. Trimming cost V 6 bases and J 7 bases, with 12 bases left between them. In DNA form, the CDR3 reads TGTGCCATCAGGCGGGATCGACTTGGCTACACCTTC. The encoded protein is CAIRRDRLGYTF.

V gene TRBV7-9 combines with J gene TRBJ2-7; 11 bases are shared with TRBD1. The CDR3 covers 14 residues. The germline V gene has CDR1 SEHNR and CDR2 FQNEAQ (reference sequence). J gave up 7 bases and V 6 bases, and 8 bases lay outside the gene matches. This CDR3 is CASSYWTGGREQYF. In DNA form, the CDR3 reads TGTGCCAGCAGTTACTGGACAGGGGGCAGGGAGCAGTACTTC.

This clonotype has a single count. CDR3 protein: CSAERRSGVYEQYF. DNA for the CDR3: TGCAGTGCTGAAAGGAGGTCTGGGGTCTACGAGCAGTACTTC. The chain is built from TRBV20-1 and TRBJ2-7, with D perhaps matching TRBD2 (5 bases). Germline V lookup: CDR1 DFQATT, CDR2 SNEGSKA (reference sequence). V was cut by 5 bases and J by 3 bases, with 17 bases left in between. This CDR3 contains 14 residues.

The chain carries TRBV28 and TRBJ1-5; 8 bases align to TRBD1. The V gene end was trimmed by 6 bases and the J gene end by 2 bases; junction bases not matched to a gene: 6. Per the germline V gene, CDR1 is MDHEN and CDR2 is SYDVKM. The CDR3 extends over 15 amino acids. The CDR3 here is CASRRQGFGNQPQHF. CDR3 coding DNA: TGTGCCAGCAGGAGACAGGGGTTCGGCAATCAGCCCCAGCATTTT. The full variable domain, completed using reference TRBV28 and TRBJ1-5, is DVKVTQSSRYLVKRTGEKVFLECVQDMDHENMFWYRQDPGLGLRLIYFSYDVKMKEKGDIPEGYSVSREKKERFSLILESASTNQTSMYLCASRRQGFGNQPQHFGDGTRLSIL.

The sample holds a few counts of this clonotype. This chain links TRBV11-2 with TRBJ2-2; D is possibly TRBD1 (6 bases). CDR3 length: 15 amino acids. Trimming shortened V by 5 bases and J by 5 bases, and 15 bases separated the two germline ends. Germline values: CDR1 SGHAT, CDR2 FQNNGV. CDR3 loop: CASSVSPRGTGELFF. DNA of the CDR3: TGTGCCAGCAGCGTCAGCCCTAGGGGGACCGGGGAGCTGTTTTTT.

V is TRBV5-1 and J is TRBJ2-2; 10 nucleotides align to TRBD2. V lost 1 base and J lost 6; bases outside the gene matches: 6. Per germline, CDR1 SGHRS and CDR2 YFSETQ. This CDR3 contains 16 residues. CDR3 in DNA: TGCGCCAGCAGCTTGTATGGGACTAGCGAGCCCGGGGAGCTGTTTTTT. It encodes CASSLYGTSEPGELFF.

The V call is TRBV5-1, the J call TRBJ2-7; TRBD2 might be the D (5 bases). The CDR3 is 12 residues long. V lost 2 bases, J lost 5 bases, and 8 bases lay in between. CDR1 and CDR2 (germline): SGHRS, YFSETQ. Here the CDR3 DNA reads TGCGCCAGCAGCTTTGACGGGGACGAGCAGTACTTC. It specifies CASSFDGDEQYF.

This clonotype was observed a handful of times. V and J are TRBV6-2 or TRBV6-3 and TRBJ2-1, with 9 nucleotides matching TRBD1. The germline CDR1 and CDR2 sequences are MNHEY and SVGEGT. This CDR3 is 16 amino acids long. J lost 6 bases, V lost 4 bases, and 10 bases had no gene match. DNA of the CDR3: TGTGCCAGCAGTTCCCTCAGGGACAGGGTGTCCAATGAGCAGTTCTTC. Protein: CASSSLRDRVSNEQFF.

The table lists this clonotype with a count of one. J is TRBJ2-3 and V is TRBV7-2, with D perhaps matching TRBD2 (6 bases). The CDR3 has 17 amino acids. Germline V gives CDR1 SGHTA, CDR2 FQGNSA. V lost 5 bases, J lost 0 bases, and 18 bases lay in between. In DNA form, the CDR3 reads TGTGCCAGCAGCCAAACGCCGGGACTTCATAGCACAGATACGCAGTATTTT. Protein product: CASSQTPGLHSTDTQYF.

V usage is TRBV29-1 and J usage is TRBJ2-1, with a tentative D call TRBD1 (6 bases). In germline, CDR1 is SQVTM, CDR2 ANQGSEA. The CDR3 loop spans 16 amino acids. V shed 4 bases and J shed 8 bases, with 24 bases lying between them. The CDR3 loop reads CSVGLQPGQTRDEQFF. CDR3 coding DNA: TGCAGCGTTGGGTTACAGCCGGGACAAACTAGGGATGAGCAGTTCTTC.

J is TRBJ1-6 and V is TRBV19, with a tentative D call TRBD1 (5 bases). V gave up 7 bases and J gave up 11 bases, with 15 bases separating them. The germline gives CDR1 LNHDA, CDR2 SQIVND (reference sequence). The CDR3 loop spans 13 amino acids. The chain's CDR3 is CASNQQGLTPLHF. For the CDR3, the DNA is TGTGCCAGTAATCAGCAGGGTTTAACACCCCTCCACTTT. Filled out from reference TRBV19 and TRBJ1-6, the complete variable domain reads DGGITQSPKYLFRKEGQNVTLSCEQNLNHDAMYWYRQDPGQGLRLIYYSQIVNDFQKGDIAEGYSVSREKKESFPLTVTSAQKNPTAFYLCASNQQGLTPLHFGNGTRLTVT.

V and J are TRBV7-8 and TRBJ2-2; D assignment may be TRBD1 or TRBD2 (5 bases each). The CDR3 loop spans 14 amino acids. Deletions cut 2 bases from V and 6 bases from J, with 10 bases between. Germline assignment: CDR1 SGHVS and CDR2 FQNEAQ. The CDR3 DNA reads TGTGCCAGCAGCTTACCAGGGCGGGCCGGGGAGCTGTTTTTT. Translating it yields CASSLPGRAGELFF.

The rearrangement joins TRBV5-1 to TRBJ2-7, with D perhaps given as TRBD1 or TRBD2 (5 bases each). Germline CDR1 and CDR2: SGHRS and YFSETQ. This CDR3 comprises 14 residues. Trimming pared 0 bases from V and 2 bases from J, leaving 9 bases between. The CDR3 region has the DNA TGCGCCAGCAGCTTGGCCGGGGCCCCCTACGAGCAGTACTTC. Protein: CASSLAGAPYEQYF. Drawing the rest from reference TRBV5-1 and TRBJ2-7, the complete variable domain is KAGVTQTPRYLIKTRGQQVTLSCSPISGHRSVSWYQQTPGQGLQFLFEYFSETQRNKGNFPGRFSGRQFSNSRSEMNVSTLELGDSALYLCASSLAGAPYEQYFGPGTRLTVT.

This clonotype rates as large (0.1 to 1%). The chain employs TRBV19 and TRBJ1-2, with D possibly TRBD1 on 5 matching bases. Germline CDR1 is LNHDA and CDR2 is SQIVND (reference sequence). The length of the CDR3 is 15 residues. With 6 bases removed from V and 4 bases from J, the gap between germline ends came to 18 bases. As DNA, the CDR3 is TGTGCCAGTAGATCGGGGGGTGCAGGTCCCTATGGCTACACCTTC. Its protein product is CASRSGGAGPYGYTF.

The chain joins TRBV19 to TRBJ2-3, with D possibly being TRBD1 (5 bases). CDR1 and CDR2 from the germline V gene are LNHDA and SQIVND (reference sequence). The CDR3 loop spans 14 amino acids. The V end was cut by 7 bases, the J end by 3 bases, with 14 bases between. CDR3 amino acids: CASNTMTATDTQYF. The CDR3 DNA reads as TGTGCCAGTAACACGATGACAGCAACAGATACGCAGTATTTT.